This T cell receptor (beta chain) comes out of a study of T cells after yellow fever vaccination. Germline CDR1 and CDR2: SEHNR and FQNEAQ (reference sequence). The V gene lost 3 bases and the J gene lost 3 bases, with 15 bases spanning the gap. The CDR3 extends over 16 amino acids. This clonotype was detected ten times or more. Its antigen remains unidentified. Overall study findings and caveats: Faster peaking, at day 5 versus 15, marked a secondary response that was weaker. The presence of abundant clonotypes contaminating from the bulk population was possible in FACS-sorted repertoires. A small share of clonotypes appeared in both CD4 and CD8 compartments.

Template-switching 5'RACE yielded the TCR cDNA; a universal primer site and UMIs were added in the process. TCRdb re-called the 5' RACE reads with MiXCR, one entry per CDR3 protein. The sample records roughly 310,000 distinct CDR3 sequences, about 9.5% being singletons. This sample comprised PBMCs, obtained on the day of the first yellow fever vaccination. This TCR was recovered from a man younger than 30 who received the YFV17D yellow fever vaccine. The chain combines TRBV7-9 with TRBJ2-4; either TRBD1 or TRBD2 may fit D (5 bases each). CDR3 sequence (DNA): TGTGCCAGCAGCTTGGTGGAGGTGGGGGACAAAAACATTCAGTACTTC. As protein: CASSLVEVGDKNIQYF.